A selection of T cell receptor beta chains follows, all from one sample in a study of identical twins' blood T cells. One entry per CDR3 protein, called by TCRdb with MiXCR from the 5' RACE reads. The table records a few hundred thousand distinct CDR3 sequences, roughly 30% of them present only once. Sequenced material: PBMCs. These receptors came from a woman aged 18 to 55 in good health. Each CDR3 is given with its conserved first and last residue. The D gene is left open where the match is weak. Not all rows give a size; the values are once, few, many and, for expanded clones, a class.

j_call: TRBJ1-5
d_call: .
cdr3_length: 13
clone_size: few
v_call: TRBV3-1
cdr3_aa: CASSQSPGQPQHF
cdr3_nt: TGTGCCAGCAGCCAATCGCCCGGGCAGCCCCAGCATTTT

j_call: TRBJ2-7
d_call: .
cdr3_length: 15
clone_size: .
v_call: TRBV20-1
cdr3_aa: CSASSRTLFPYEQYF
cdr3_nt: TGCAGTGCTAGTAGCCGTACCCTTTTTCCGTACGAGCAGTACTTC

j_call: TRBJ1-6
d_call: .
cdr3_length: 15
clone_size: .
v_call: TRBV4-3
cdr3_aa: CASSQERQFYSPLHF
cdr3_nt: TGCGCCAGCAGCCAAGAAAGGCAGTTTTATTCACCCCTCCACTTT

j_call: TRBJ2-1
d_call: TRBD2
cdr3_length: 15
clone_size: few
v_call: TRBV11-2
cdr3_aa: CASSIGLAGYNEQFF
cdr3_nt: TGTGCCAGCAGTATTGGACTAGCGGGCTACAATGAGCAGTTCTTC

j_call: TRBJ1-3
d_call: .
cdr3_length: 15
clone_size: .
v_call: TRBV6-5
cdr3_aa: CASRLRGHSGNTIYF
cdr3_nt: TGTGCCAGCAGGCTGAGGGGCCACTCTGGAAACACCATATATTTT

j_call: TRBJ1-1
d_call: TRBD1
cdr3_length: 11
clone_size: .
v_call: TRBV19
cdr3_aa: CASSTGQGGNF
cdr3_nt: TGTGCCAGTAGTACCGGACAGGGCGGGAATTTC

j_call: TRBJ2-3
d_call: .
cdr3_length: 12
clone_size: .
v_call: TRBV29-1
cdr3_aa: CSATLGADTQYF
cdr3_nt: TGCAGCGCCACATTAGGGGCAGATACGCAGTATTTT

j_call: TRBJ2-1
d_call: .
cdr3_length: 15
clone_size: few
v_call: TRBV4-2
cdr3_aa: CASSQDPTRGWEQFF
cdr3_nt: TGTGCCAGCAGCCAAGATCCGACCCGGGGGTGGGAGCAGTTCTTC

j_call: TRBJ2-7
d_call: .
cdr3_length: 14
clone_size: .
v_call: TRBV5-6
cdr3_aa: CASSSPGHTYEQYF
cdr3_nt: TGTGCCAGCAGCAGTCCGGGACATACGTACGAGCAGTACTTC

j_call: TRBJ2-2
d_call: .
cdr3_length: 14
clone_size: .
v_call: TRBV6-5
cdr3_aa: CASSPDGNTGELFF
cdr3_nt: TGTGCCAGCAGCCCGGACGGGAACACCGGGGAGCTGTTTTTT

j_call: TRBJ1-6
d_call: .
cdr3_length: 12
clone_size: .
v_call: TRBV10-3
cdr3_aa: CAISGGSVPLHF
cdr3_nt: TGTGCCATCAGTGGGGGGAGTGTTCCCCTCCACTTT

j_call: TRBJ1-5
d_call: .
cdr3_length: 14
clone_size: .
v_call: TRBV19
cdr3_aa: CASRGGYYNQPQHF
cdr3_nt: TGTGCCAGTAGGGGGGGCTACTACAATCAGCCCCAGCATTTT

j_call: TRBJ1-1
d_call: .
cdr3_length: 12
clone_size: .
v_call: TRBV19
cdr3_aa: CASSIGVAEAFF
cdr3_nt: TGTGCCAGTAGTATTGGTGTCGCTGAAGCTTTCTTT

j_call: TRBJ1-3
d_call: .
cdr3_length: 14
clone_size: few
v_call: TRBV25-1
cdr3_aa: CASSPTGRIGTIYF
cdr3_nt: TGTGCCAGCAGTCCTACAGGGAGGATAGGCACCATATATTTT

j_call: TRBJ1-4
d_call: .
cdr3_length: 13
clone_size: .
v_call: TRBV14
cdr3_aa: CASNRQPNEKLFF
cdr3_nt: TGTGCCAGCAACAGACAGCCGAATGAAAAACTGTTTTTT

j_call: TRBJ1-5
d_call: .
cdr3_length: 14
clone_size: few
v_call: TRBV19
cdr3_aa: CASSIGEGLRPQHF
cdr3_nt: TGTGCCAGTAGTATAGGGGAGGGACTTCGGCCCCAGCATTTT

j_call: TRBJ1-2
d_call: .
cdr3_length: 10
clone_size: few
v_call: TRBV29-1
cdr3_aa: CSVDTGGYTF
cdr3_nt: TGCAGCGTTGATACAGGGGGCTACACCTTC

j_call: TRBJ2-3
d_call: .
cdr3_length: 14
clone_size: .
v_call: TRBV20-1
cdr3_aa: CSARDSRGTDTQYF
cdr3_nt: TGCAGTGCCCGAGACAGTCGAGGCACAGATACGCAGTATTTT

j_call: TRBJ1-2
d_call: .
cdr3_length: 13
clone_size: .
v_call: TRBV20-1
cdr3_aa: CSAPDKANYGYTF
cdr3_nt: TGCAGTGCCCCGGACAAGGCTAACTATGGCTACACCTTC

j_call: TRBJ1-1
d_call: TRBD1
cdr3_length: 14
clone_size: .
v_call: TRBV28
cdr3_aa: CASSLQGVRTEAFF
cdr3_nt: TGTGCCAGCAGCCTACAGGGGGTTCGCACTGAAGCTTTCTTT

j_call: TRBJ2-1
d_call: .
cdr3_length: 15
clone_size: many
v_call: TRBV12-3/TRBV12-4
cdr3_aa: CASTLDSNRGNEQFF
cdr3_nt: TGTGCCAGCACCTTGGACTCCAATCGCGGGAATGAGCAGTTCTTC

j_call: TRBJ2-1
d_call: .
cdr3_length: 11
clone_size: .
v_call: TRBV6-1
cdr3_aa: CASGNYNEQFF
cdr3_nt: TGTGCCAGCGGGAACTACAATGAGCAGTTCTTC

j_call: TRBJ1-6
d_call: .
cdr3_length: 22
clone_size: few
v_call: TRBV21-1
cdr3_aa: CASSPRRGLRPYLKLYDSPPHF
cdr3_nt: TGTGCCAGCAGTCCCAGACGGGGCCTGCGACCTTATTTAAAGCTTTACGACTCACCCCCCCACTTT

j_call: TRBJ2-2
d_call: TRBD2
cdr3_length: 15
clone_size: many
v_call: TRBV29-1
cdr3_aa: CSVEVAGDNTGELFF
cdr3_nt: TGCAGCGTTGAAGTAGCGGGGGATAACACCGGGGAGCTGTTTTTT

j_call: TRBJ1-3
d_call: .
cdr3_length: 15
clone_size: few
v_call: TRBV6-2/TRBV6-3
cdr3_aa: CASKTGGPSGNTIYF
cdr3_nt: TGTGCCAGCAAGACCGGGGGACCCTCTGGAAACACCATATATTTT

j_call: TRBJ1-2
d_call: .
cdr3_length: 12
clone_size: few
v_call: TRBV29-1
cdr3_aa: CSVGSRSYGYTF
cdr3_nt: TGCAGCGTTGGAAGCAGAAGCTATGGCTACACCTTC

j_call: TRBJ2-1
d_call: .
cdr3_length: 14
clone_size: .
v_call: TRBV7-2
cdr3_aa: CASLVNFAYNEQFF
cdr3_nt: TGTGCCAGCCTAGTAAACTTTGCTTACAATGAGCAGTTCTTC